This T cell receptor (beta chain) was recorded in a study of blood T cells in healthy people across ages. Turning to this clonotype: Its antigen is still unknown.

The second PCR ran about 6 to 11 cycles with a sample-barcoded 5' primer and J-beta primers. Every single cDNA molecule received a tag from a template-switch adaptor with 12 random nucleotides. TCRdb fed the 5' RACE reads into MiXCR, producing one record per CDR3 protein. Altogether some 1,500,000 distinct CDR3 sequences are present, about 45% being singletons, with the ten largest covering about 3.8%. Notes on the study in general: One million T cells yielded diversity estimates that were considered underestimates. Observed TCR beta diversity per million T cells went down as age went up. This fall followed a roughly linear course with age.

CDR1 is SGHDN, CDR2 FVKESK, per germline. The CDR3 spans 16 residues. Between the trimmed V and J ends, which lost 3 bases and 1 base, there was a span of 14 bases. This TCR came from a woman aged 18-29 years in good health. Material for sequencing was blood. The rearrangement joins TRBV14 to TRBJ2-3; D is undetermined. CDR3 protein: CASSQDRLDGTDTQYF. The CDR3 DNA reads TGTGCCAGCAGCCAGGATCGGTTAGATGGCACAGATACGCAGTATTTT.